This T cell receptor beta chain is from a study of T cells in localized non-small cell lung cancer. There are 15 residues in the CDR3. Trimming cost V 2 bases and J 0 bases, with 8 bases left between them. The V gene's germline CDR1 is MNHEY and CDR2 SVGAGI. The assay was immunoSEQ multiplex PCR, and TCRdb's table has in-frame clones only and misses some. This table has roughly 35,000 clones, 70% to 90% appearing once. Material: peripheral blood, obtained before any cancer treatment. The clonotype comes from a woman aged 35-75 years with stage I lung adenocarcinoma. The V and J genes are TRBV6-5 and TRBJ1-5; D ambiguous. CDR3: CASSYDGYSNQPQHF. In nucleotides, the CDR3 is TGTGCCAGCAGTTACGATGGGTATAGCAATCAGCCCCAGCATTTT.